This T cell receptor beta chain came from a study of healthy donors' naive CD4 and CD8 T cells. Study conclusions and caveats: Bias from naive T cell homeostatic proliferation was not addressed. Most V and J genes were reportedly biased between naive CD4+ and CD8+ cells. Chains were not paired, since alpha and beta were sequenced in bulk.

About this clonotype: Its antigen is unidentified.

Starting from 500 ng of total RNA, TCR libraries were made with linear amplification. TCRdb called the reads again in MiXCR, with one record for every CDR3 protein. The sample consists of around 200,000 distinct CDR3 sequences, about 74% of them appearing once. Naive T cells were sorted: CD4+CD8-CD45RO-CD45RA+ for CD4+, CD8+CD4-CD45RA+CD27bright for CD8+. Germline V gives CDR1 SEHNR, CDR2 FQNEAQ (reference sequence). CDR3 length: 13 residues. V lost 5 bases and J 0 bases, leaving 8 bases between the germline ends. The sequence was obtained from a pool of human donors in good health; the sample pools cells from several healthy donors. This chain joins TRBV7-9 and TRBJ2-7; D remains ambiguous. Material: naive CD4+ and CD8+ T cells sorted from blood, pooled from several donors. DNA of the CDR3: TGTGCCAGCAGCCCGCAGAGCTCCTACGAGCAGTACTTC. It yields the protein CASSPQSSYEQYF.